Each of the 2 T cell receptor beta chains below was sequenced from the same sample in a study of shared clonotypes between healthy human individuals. Here immunoSEQ multiplex PCR was the method, and the copy in TCRdb shows in-frame clones only, minus some. The data show roughly 650,000 clones, with roughly 95% seen just once and less than 0.12% held by the top ten. CD45RO-negative, CCR7-positively selected cells formed the naive CD8 fraction, excluding terminally differentiated effector memory CD45RA+ cells. The sequenced sample consisted of naive CD8+ T cells sorted from blood. The receptors were sampled from a woman aged 25 to 39 in good health.

This clone was recorded a few times. The J gene is TRBJ2-7, the V gene TRBV13; D not resolved. Trimming pared 1 base from V and 0 bases from J, leaving 4 bases between. The CDR3 is 13 residues long. The germline V gene has CDR1 PRHDT and CDR2 FYEKMQ (reference sequence). The CDR3 spells CASSLDSSYEQYF. The CDR3 nucleotides are TGTGCCAGCAGCTTAGACAGCTCCTACGAGCAGTACTTC.

This chain joins TRBV7-9 and TRBJ1-2, with D uncertain. The V and J ends lost 4 bases and 7 bases respectively, with 13 bases between them. CDR3 length: 13 amino acids. Germline CDR1 SEHNR, CDR2 FQNEAQ (reference sequence). The CDR3 loop reads CASSSTPSTGYTF. The CDR3, as DNA: TGTGCCAGCAGCTCGACTCCCTCGACTGGCTACACCTTC.